The rows below give T cell receptor beta chains drawn from one sample of a study of PD-1 blockade in classical Hodgkin lymphoma. Sequencing used immunoSEQ multiplex PCR; TCRdb keeps in-frame clones, though not all of them. The data contain about 63,000 clones, 85% to 90% of them seen just once; the ten biggest clones take up under 6%. The material was peripheral blood mononuclear cells (PBMCs), obtained before the second cycle of nivolumab. Receptors originate from a human donor with classical Hodgkin lymphoma. Each CDR3 is given with its conserved first and last residue. The D gene is left open where the match is weak. Only some rows state a clone size, as once, few, many or a class for expanded clones.

>-|TRBV5-1|TRBJ2-3|15|-
CASSENTGGTDTQYF
TGCGCCAGCAGCGAAAACACCGGAGGCACAGATACGCAGTATTTT
>-|TRBV7-9|TRBJ1-6|16|-
CASSPIGQGYNSPLHF
TGTGCCAGCAGCCCCATCGGTCAGGGCTATAATTCACCCCTCCACTTT
>TRBD2|TRBV13|TRBJ2-1|15|-
CASSNSGGVYNEQFF
TGTGCCAGCAGCAATAGCGGGGGGGTGTACAATGAGCAGTTCTTC
>-|TRBV6-5|TRBJ1-1|11|-
CASKENTEAFF
TGTGCCAGCAAAGAAAACACTGAAGCTTTCTTT
>TRBD2|TRBV12-5|TRBJ2-5|17|-
CASGLVLLAGGEETQYF
TGTGCTAGTGGTTTGGTCCTACTAGCGGGGGGTGAAGAGACCCAGTACTTC
>TRBD1|TRBV7-9|TRBJ1-2|16|-
CASSLDQVTGAGGYTF
TGTGCCAGCAGCTTAGATCAAGTGACAGGGGCGGGCGGCTACACCTTC
>-|TRBV6-5|TRBJ2-2|14|-
CASSSEGDTGELFF
TGTGCCAGCAGCTCGGAGGGGGACACCGGGGAGCTGTTTTTT
>TRBD1|TRBV7-9|TRBJ1-4|16|-
CASSLAWTGDNEKLFF
TGTGCCAGCAGCTTAGCGTGGACAGGGGATAATGAAAAACTGTTTTTT
>-|TRBV5-6|TRBJ2-2|11|-
CASSLDGELFF
TGTGCCAGCAGCTTGGACGGGGAGCTGTTTTTT
>-|TRBV5-1|TRBJ1-1|15|-
CASSLGREVNTEAFF
TGCGCCAGCAGCTTGGGGAGGGAAGTCAACACTGAAGCTTTCTTT
>TRBD1|TRBV14|TRBJ1-2|18|-
CASSHLFAPGQGIGGYTF
TGTGCCAGCAGCCACCTTTTTGCCCCGGGACAGGGAATCGGTGGCTACACCTTC
>TRBD2|TRBV5-4|TRBJ2-5|15|-
CASSLSGGAGETQYF
TGTGCCAGCAGCCTGAGCGGGGGGGCCGGAGAGACCCAGTACTTC
>-|TRBV6-5|TRBJ1-2|14|-
CASSQQGANYGYTF
TGTGCCAGCAGTCAACAAGGGGCTAACTATGGCTACACCTTC
>-|TRBV5-1|TRBJ1-6|14|-
CASSLVVGDSPLHF
TGCGCCAGCAGCTTGGTAGTGGGGGATTCACCCCTCCACTTT
>TRBD1|TRBV19|TRBJ2-7|14|-
CASSPGQGAYEQYF
TGTGCCAGTAGTCCGGGACAGGGCGCCTACGAGCAGTACTTC
>TRBD1|TRBV2|TRBJ2-2|14|-
CASKPDRGPGELFF
TGTGCCAGCAAACCGGACAGGGGGCCCGGGGAGCTGTTTTTT
>-|TRBV7-9|TRBJ2-7|12|-
CASSETGPEQYF
TGTGCCAGCAGCGAGACGGGGCCCGAGCAGTACTTC
>TRBD1|TRBV9|TRBJ1-1|17|once
CASSLYPGQGGTHEAFF
TGTGCCAGCAGCCTTTACCCGGGACAGGGGGGAACCCATGAAGCTTTCTTT
>TRBD2|TRBV27|TRBJ2-2|19|-
CASRFIPGRSGENTGELFF
TGTGCCAGCAGGTTCATCCCCGGCCGTAGCGGGGAGAACACCGGGGAGCTGTTTTTT
>-|TRBV5-1|TRBJ1-2|13|-
CASSLEGDYGYTF
TGCGCCAGCAGCTTAGAAGGGGACTATGGCTACACCTTC
>TRBD2|TRBV6-1|TRBJ2-5|15|-
CASSGTSAGQETQYF
TGTGCCAGCAGTGGTACTAGCGCCGGACAAGAGACCCAGTACTTC
>TRBD1|TRBV10-3|TRBJ2-7|14|few
CAIRRTGGWGEQYF
TGTGCCATCAGGCGGACAGGGGGATGGGGGGAGCAGTACTTC
>TRBD2|TRBV7-9|TRBJ2-5|17|-
CASSLAHSGVTQETQYF
TGTGCCAGCAGCTTAGCTCACAGCGGGGTCACCCAAGAGACCCAGTACTTC
>-|TRBV19|TRBJ2-1|16|-
CASSIDSSSSYNEQFF
TGTGCCAGTAGTATAGATTCTAGCTCTTCCTACAATGAGCAGTTCTTC
>-|TRBV5-1|TRBJ1-5|13|-
CASSLNDGQPQHF
TGCGCCAGCAGCTTGAATGATGGTCAGCCCCAGCATTTT
>-|TRBV5-6|TRBJ1-5|16|few
CASSGTGQAPNQPQHF
TGTGCCAGCAGCGGCACGGGCCAGGCTCCCAATCAGCCCCAGCATTTT
>-|TRBV5-1|TRBJ2-5|14|-
CASSLTVGLETQYF
TGCGCCAGCAGCTTGACCGTAGGGTTGGAGACCCAGTACTTC
>-|TRBV4-1|TRBJ1-1|13|-
CASSMGVGTEAFF
TGCGCCAGCAGCATGGGGGTAGGCACTGAAGCTTTCTTT
>-|TRBV18|TRBJ1-5|13|-
CASSPGIDQPQHF
TGTGCCAGCTCACCAGGGATAGATCAGCCCCAGCATTTT
>TRBD1|TRBV6-5|TRBJ1-2|15|-
CASSQGQVGHYGYTF
TGTGCCAGCAGTCAAGGACAGGTTGGGCACTATGGCTACACCTTC
>TRBD1|TRBV6-1|TRBJ2-5|12|-
CASNYAGGTQYF
TGTGCCAGCAACTACGCAGGGGGGACCCAGTACTTC
>-|TRBV5-1|TRBJ2-2|13|-
CASSLDGTGELFF
TGCGCCAGCAGCTTGGACGGGACCGGGGAGCTGTTTTTT
>TRBD2|TRBV2|TRBJ2-7|13|-
CAGTGGSSYEQYF
TGTGCCGGCACGGGGGGGTCCTCCTACGAGCAGTACTTC
>TRBD1|TRBV27|TRBJ1-1|15|-
CASSITGQENTEAFF
TGTGCCAGCAGCATCACGGGACAGGAGAACACTGAAGCTTTCTTT
>-|TRBV5-1|TRBJ1-1|16|-
CASSLRTGSLITEAFF
TGCGCCAGCAGCCTCCGTACAGGGTCATTGATAACTGAAGCTTTCTTT
>-|TRBV28|TRBJ2-2|15|once
CASSLPTAGGGELFF
TGTGCCAGCAGTCTCCCCACCGCTGGGGGCGGGGAGCTGTTTTTT
>TRBD2|TRBV5-1|TRBJ2-1|15|-
CASSPQLAGGQEQFF
TGCGCCAGCAGTCCTCAACTAGCGGGGGGGCAGGAGCAGTTCTTC
>-|TRBV7-9|TRBJ1-3|14|-
CASSLSSSGNTIYF
TGTGCCAGCAGCTTAAGCAGCTCTGGAAACACCATATATTTT
>-|TRBV11-2|TRBJ2-5|16|-
CASSLGSLRGSETQYF
TGTGCCAGCAGCTTGGGTAGTTTGAGGGGGAGCGAGACCCAGTACTTC
>TRBD1|TRBV5-1|TRBJ1-1|15|few
CASSSSGTATPEAFF
TGCGCCAGCAGCTCCTCCGGGACAGCGACGCCAGAAGCTTTCTTT
>-|TRBV14|TRBJ2-3|14|-
CASSHSGSADTQYF
TGTGCCAGCAGCCATTCAGGGTCCGCAGATACGCAGTATTTT
>-|TRBV9|TRBJ1-2|14|-
CASSVAGQNYGYTF
TGTGCCAGCAGCGTAGCGGGACAAAACTATGGCTACACCTTC
>-|TRBV6-5|TRBJ1-1|11|-
CASTPGTEAFF
TGTGCCAGCACCCCCGGGACTGAAGCTTTCTTT
>-|TRBV5-1|TRBJ1-5|15|once
CASSSGPNSNQPQHF
TGCGCCAGCAGCTCGGGTCCTAATAGCAATCAGCCCCAGCATTTT
>-|TRBV5-1|TRBJ2-5|16|-
CASSLDGRGAQETQYF
TGCGCCAGCAGCTTGGACGGACGAGGGGCACAAGAGACCCAGTACTTC
>TRBD1|TRBV5-6|TRBJ2-2|16|-
CASRRTGTGNTGELFF
TGTGCCAGCAGACGAACCGGGACAGGGAACACCGGGGAGCTGTTTTTT
>-|TRBV4-1|TRBJ2-2|16|-
CASSDRGLANTGELFF
TGCGCCAGCTCTGACCGGGGCCTCGCGAACACCGGGGAGCTGTTTTTT
>-|TRBV5-1|TRBJ2-2|14|-
CASSLAGDIGELFF
TGCGCCAGCAGCTTGGCCGGGGATATCGGGGAGCTGTTTTTT
>-|TRBV2|TRBJ2-5|14|-
CASRGPRFQETQYF
TGTGCCAGCAGGGGACCGAGGTTCCAGGAGACCCAGTACTTC
>-|TRBV6-5|TRBJ2-4|15|-
CASRGSGIGKNIQYF
TGTGCCAGCAGGGGATCTGGTATAGGTAAAAACATTCAGTACTTC
>TRBD1|TRBV28|TRBJ1-5|15|-
CASSFWGQYGQPQHF
TGTGCCAGCAGTTTTTGGGGACAGTACGGTCAGCCCCAGCATTTT
>TRBD1|TRBV15|TRBJ2-1|16|-
CATSRVNRGPYNEQFF
TGTGCCACCAGCAGAGTTAACAGGGGTCCCTACAATGAGCAGTTCTTC
>TRBD2|TRBV4-2|TRBJ2-1|15|-
CASSPSGGAYNEQFF
TGTGCCAGCAGCCCGAGTGGGGGGGCCTACAATGAGCAGTTCTTC
>-|TRBV7-9|TRBJ1-1|13|-
CASSLAHGGEAFF
TGTGCCAGCAGCTTAGCGCACGGGGGTGAAGCTTTCTTT
>-|TRBV7-9|TRBJ1-5|18|-
CASSQGIRGSPTLWPQHF
TGTGCCAGCAGCCAAGGGATTAGGGGATCCCCTACTTTATGGCCCCAGCATTTT
>-|TRBV2|TRBJ1-6|15|-
CASTPSRGFNSPLHF
TGTGCCAGCACCCCAAGCCGGGGGTTCAATTCACCCCTCCACTTT
>TRBD1|TRBV5-1|TRBJ1-4|13|few
CASSPTGDEKLFF
TGCGCCAGCAGCCCCACAGGGGATGAAAAACTGTTTTTT
>TRBD1|TRBV23-1|TRBJ2-2|15|-
CASSQRQGSTGELFF
TGCGCCAGCAGTCAACGACAGGGGAGCACCGGGGAGCTGTTTTTT
>-|TRBV5-1|TRBJ1-2|15|-
CASSLAGGLNYGYTF
TGCGCCAGCAGCTTGGCCGGGGGGCTGAACTATGGCTACACCTTC
>-|TRBV6-5|TRBJ1-2|15|few
CASSYTTDRGRGYTF
TGTGCCAGCAGTTACACCACCGATCGAGGGCGGGGCTACACCTTC